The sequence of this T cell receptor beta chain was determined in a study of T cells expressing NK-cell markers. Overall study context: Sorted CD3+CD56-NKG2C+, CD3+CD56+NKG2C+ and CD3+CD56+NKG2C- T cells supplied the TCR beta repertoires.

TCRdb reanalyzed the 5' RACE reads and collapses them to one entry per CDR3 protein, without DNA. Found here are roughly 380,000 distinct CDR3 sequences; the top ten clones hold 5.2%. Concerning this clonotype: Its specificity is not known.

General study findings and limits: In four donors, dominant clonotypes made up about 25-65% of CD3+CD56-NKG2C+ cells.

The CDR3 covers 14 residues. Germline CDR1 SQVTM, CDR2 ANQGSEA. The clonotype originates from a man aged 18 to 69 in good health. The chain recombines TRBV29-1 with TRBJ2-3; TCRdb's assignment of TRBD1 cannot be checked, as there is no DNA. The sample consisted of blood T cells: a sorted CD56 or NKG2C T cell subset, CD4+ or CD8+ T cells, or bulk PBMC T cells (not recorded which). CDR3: CSVDHPGVPDTQYF.